The entry below gives a single T cell receptor (beta chain) sequence along with its context. Its specific antigen is unknown. Base-call qualities are not available, and no considerably larger clone is one nucleotide away. Library preparation was by RT-PCR. The reads were generated on a NextSeq 550. In-frame beta chains were kept once TCRdb had trimmed the public reads at Q25 with fastp and called clones with MiXCR. Here each entry gathers all rows of one CDR3 protein and keeps the most common genes and DNA. Across this sample there are 400,000 to 500,000 distinct CDR3 sequences, with 15% to 20% seen only once. Around 6.8% of the sample comes from the top ten. This specimen comes from a study of patients and donors after allogeneic stem cell transplantation (TCRdb year 2020). The CDR3 measures 16 amino acids from cysteine to phenylalanine. Only the CDR3 part of the read is kept: 48 bases, read in frame from the first base. V is cut by 4 bases and J by 0 bases, and the space between the germline ends is 16 bases.

The receptor chain draws on TRBV12-3 or TRBV12-4 and TRBJ2-7; TRBD2 is a weak D gene call, 5 bases matching. This sequence was found in a human donor who was either an allogeneic HSCT recipient or a stem cell or donor lymphocyte infusion donor (not recorded which). It is not recorded whose cells these are; they may come from a transplant donor. Sequencing was done on a sample of blood, either unsorted or a sorted T cell fraction (not recorded which). The DNA sequence follows: TGTGCCAGCAGTTCTGGTTTTGGGAGACGCTCCTACGAGCAGTACTTC. It translates as CASSSGFGRRSYEQYF.